The 22 T cell receptor beta chains given below trace back to one sample, sequenced in a study of shared T cell receptors in the human thymus. Here immunoSEQ multiplex PCR was the method, and the copy in TCRdb shows in-frame clones only, minus some. The sample lists fewer than 700,000 clones, 88% seen once, with 0.008% to 0.011% in the top ten. The sample also formed part of further work on human thymus T cells.

Sample: thymocytes. The origin of the receptors is a boy in the first two years of life with a congenital heart defect.

This rearrangement joins TRBV6-5 to TRBJ1-3; possible D gene TRBD1, 6 bases. V lost 5 bases and J lost 0, with 8 bases in between. The CDR3 sequence is 14 residues long. CDR1 and CDR2 (germline): MNHEY, SVGAGI. CDR3: CASSQQGSGNTIYF. CDR3 DNA: TGTGCCAGCAGTCAACAGGGCTCTGGAAACACCATATATTTT.

This chain joins TRBV14 and TRBJ2-6, with 7 bases fitting TRBD1. V shed 4 bases and J 4 bases; nucleotides not matched to a gene: 7. Germline CDR1 is SGHDN and CDR2 is FVKESK. The CDR3 runs 16 residues. The CDR3 coding sequence is TGTGCCAGCAGCCCCCCGACAGGGCCCGGGGCCAACGTCCTGACTTTC. Protein: CASSPPTGPGANVLTF.

The gene calls are TRBV2 and TRBJ2-7, with D possibly matching TRBD1 (6 bases). Germline assignment: CDR1 SNHLY and CDR2 FYNNEI. The CDR3 spans 15 residues. Trimming removed 1 base from V and 3 bases from J, with 13 bases in between. The CDR3 nucleotides are TGTGCCAGCAGTGAAGGGACAGTCCTTTACTACGAGCAGTACTTC. It encodes CASSEGTVLYYEQYF.

This chain connects TRBV11-3 to TRBJ2-1; 7 bases match TRBD2. V shed 5 bases and J 4 bases; nucleotides not matched to a gene: 8. Germline loops: CDR1 SGHNT, CDR2 YENEEA. The CDR3 is 15 residues long. The CDR3 sequence: CASSRGASGYNEQFF. CDR3 sequence (DNA): TGTGCCAGCAGCCGTGGGGCTAGCGGATACAATGAGCAGTTCTTC.

The chain has TRBV27 and TRBJ2-7, with D maybe TRBD1 (5 bases). Germline V gene lookup returns CDR1 MNHEY and CDR2 SMNVEV (reference sequence). Between the trimmed V and J ends, which lost 5 bases and 5 bases, there was a span of 31 bases. The CDR3 runs 19 residues. The CDR3 region has the DNA TGTGCCAGCAGTCTAACCCCCCCCCTCGCAGGGCAGAGACTTAACGAGCAGTACTTC. Translated: CASSLTPPLAGQRLNEQYF.

The chain couples TRBV28 to TRBJ2-7, with 10 bases identical to TRBD1. The CDR3 is 20 amino acids. Losses at the gene ends were 7 bases for V and 2 bases for J; bases not matched to a gene: 23. Germline CDR1 reads MDHEN; CDR2 reads SYDVKM. CDR3 sequence reads: CASTTRQGARKGPPPYEQYF. The DNA for the CDR3 is TGTGCCAGCACCACACGACAGGGGGCACGAAAGGGGCCCCCCCCCTACGAGCAGTACTTC. Full variable domain (remainder filled in from reference TRBV28 and TRBJ2-7): DVKVTQSSRYLVKRTGEKVFLECVQDMDHENMFWYRQDPGLGLRLIYFSYDVKMKEKGDIPEGYSVSREKKERFSLILESASTNQTSMYLCASTTRQGARKGPPPYEQYFGPGTRLTVT.

The genes are TRBV30 and TRBJ2-7, with 11 bases aligning to TRBD2. The CDR3 contains 19 residues. Germline-derived CDR1 and CDR2 are GTSNPN and SVGIG (reference sequence). With 2 bases clipped from V and 1 base from J, the junction kept 16 bases outside the gene matches. The CDR3, as DNA: TGTGCCTGGAGTCGACCCAATAAGCGTCTAGCGGGAGGATCCTACGAGCAGTACTTC. This sequence encodes CAWSRPNKRLAGGSYEQYF.

The V gene is TRBV5-4, the J gene TRBJ1-2, with TRBD1 matching 8 bases. The germline V gene has CDR1 SGHNT and CDR2 YYREEE (reference sequence). Trimming removed 0 bases from V and 1 base from J; junction bases left unmatched: 5. This CDR3 has 16 residues. CDR3 sequence (DNA): TGTGCCAGCAGCTTGGGGGGGGACAGGCTTAACTATGGCTACACCTTC. It yields the protein CASSLGGDRLNYGYTF. The variable domain in full, with the rest retrieved from reference TRBV5-4 and TRBJ1-2, is ETGVTQSPTHLIKTRGQQVTLRCSSQSGHNTVSWYQQALGQGPQFIFQYYREEENGRGNFPPRFSGLQFPNYSSELNVNALELDDSALYLCASSLGGDRLNYGYTFGSGTRLTVV.

The gene calls are TRBV10-3 and TRBJ1-2; D uncertain. Per germline, CDR1 ENHRY and CDR2 SYGVKD. The CDR3 totals 12 residues. Trimming shortened V by 4 bases and J by 5 bases, and 8 bases separated the two germline ends. CDR3 DNA: TGTGCCATCAGTGCAGAGCGATATGGCTACACCTTC. It yields the protein CAISAERYGYTF.

The genes are TRBV7-9 and TRBJ2-7; D is possibly TRBD2 (5 bases). This CDR3 has 14 residues. CDR1 and CDR2 (germline): SEHNR, FQNEAQ (reference sequence). The ends were cut back, 1 base at V and 3 bases at J, with 10 bases in the middle. This CDR3 reads CASSLDPGFYEQYF. CDR3 coding DNA: TGTGCCAGCAGCTTAGACCCGGGGTTCTACGAGCAGTACTTC.

The genes are TRBV19 and TRBJ1-2, with 8 nucleotides matching TRBD1. The CDR3 is 17 amino acids. Germline CDR1 and CDR2: LNHDA and SQIVND (reference sequence). After removal of 6 bases from V and 6 bases from J, the junction contained 18 bases not matched to a gene. The chain's CDR3 is CASSTIDDVRGLHGYTF. CDR3 coding DNA: TGTGCCAGTAGCACAATTGACGACGTCAGGGGGCTTCATGGCTACACCTTC.

The J gene is TRBJ2-5, the V gene TRBV6-5; D is possibly TRBD2 (6 bases). The germline V and J ends were trimmed by 7 bases and 5 bases, with 20 bases remaining between them. Germline CDR1 reads MNHEY; CDR2 reads SVGAGI. The CDR3 runs 15 residues. The CDR3 bases are TGTGCCAGCAACGCTGGAGGGAAGAACAAGGAGACCCAGTACTTC. This encodes CASNAGGKNKETQYF.

The chain is built from TRBV30 and TRBJ1-5, with TRBD1 identical over 7 bases. Germline V gene data show CDR1 as GTSNPN and CDR2 as SVGIG (reference sequence). J lost 4 bases, V lost 2 bases, and 26 bases had no gene match. The CDR3 totals 21 residues. CDR3 in amino acids: CAWSRFTAGQRKTHGNQPQHF. The CDR3 coding sequence is TGTGCCTGGAGTCGTTTTACGGCGGGACAGAGGAAGACCCATGGTAATCAGCCCCAGCATTTT.

This chain joins TRBV6-5 and TRBJ2-1; 11 bases line up with TRBD2. The CDR3 runs 15 residues. Trimming at V came to 4 bases and at J to 4 bases, leaving 3 bases not matched to a gene. Per germline, CDR1 MNHEY and CDR2 SVGAGI. CDR3 region: CASSSGLAEYNEQFF. The CDR3 DNA is TGTGCCAGCAGTTCGGGACTAGCGGAATACAATGAGCAGTTCTTC.

The gene calls are TRBV14 and TRBJ2-7, with TRBD2 matching over 8 bases. Unmatched junction bases numbered 7, after V lost 3 bases and J lost 0 bases. This CDR3 is built from 16 residues. The germline V gene has CDR1 SGHDN and CDR2 FVKESK. DNA of the CDR3: TGTGCCAGCAGCCATAGACTAGCGCAGAGCTCCTACGAGCAGTACTTC. This sequence encodes CASSHRLAQSSYEQYF.

The V call is TRBV7-8, the J call TRBJ2-5; 7 bases line up with TRBD1. The germline V gene encodes CDR1 SGHVS and CDR2 FQNEAQ. The CDR3 is 15 amino acids. Trimming removed 2 bases from V and 4 bases from J; junction bases left unmatched: 7. In nucleotides, the CDR3 is TGTGCCAGCAGCTTAACGGGACAGCCGGCAGAGACCCAGTACTTC. It encodes CASSLTGQPAETQYF. The variable domain in full, with the rest retrieved from reference TRBV7-8 and TRBJ2-5, is GAGVSQSPRYKVAKRGQDVALRCDPISGHVSLFWYQQALGQGPEFLTYFQNEAQLDKSGLPSDRFFAERPEGSVSTLKIQRTQQEDSAVYLCASSLTGQPAETQYFGPGTRLLVL.

Details on this clone: Other DNA sequences in this sample translate to the same CDR3. The chain carries TRBV29-1 and TRBJ2-1, with 14 positions matching TRBD2. The V segment lost 1 base and the J segment 0 bases; nucleotides outside the gene matches: 2. Germline values: CDR1 SQVTM, CDR2 ANQGSEA. The CDR3 has 17 amino acids. CDR3 sequence reads: CSVEGTSGRISYNEQFF. The CDR3 region has the DNA TGCAGCGTTGAAGGGACTAGCGGGAGGATCTCCTACAATGAGCAGTTCTTC.

The J gene is TRBJ1-1, the V gene TRBV28, with D tentatively TRBD1 (5 bases). Per the germline V gene, CDR1 is MDHEN and CDR2 is SYDVKM. The CDR3 is 19 residues long. The ends were cut back, 1 base at V and 3 bases at J, with 24 bases in the middle. CDR3 protein: CASSLSAIGGGIWHTEAFF. The CDR3 nucleotides read TGTGCCAGCAGTTTATCGGCAATCGGGGGGGGAATATGGCACACTGAAGCTTTCTTT.

The chain uses TRBV13 and TRBJ2-4; tentative D call: TRBD2 (5 bases). The CDR3 spans 12 residues. With 5 bases removed from V and 9 bases from J, the gap between germline ends came to 11 bases. Germline lookup yields CDR1 PRHDT and CDR2 FYEKMQ (reference sequence). Here the CDR3 reads CASSPTEGIQYF. CDR3 bases: TGTGCCAGCAGCCCGACCGAGGGCATTCAGTACTTC.

The DNA of the CDR3 is TGCGCCAGCACCCTAGGAGGTCGTGGAGGCGCAGATACGCAGTATTTT. This encodes CASTLGGRGGADTQYF. This chain joins TRBV5-1 and TRBJ2-3, with D possibly matching TRBD2 (5 bases). Germline V gene lookup returns CDR1 SGHRS and CDR2 YFSETQ. Trimming shortened V by 6 bases and J by 4 bases, and 21 bases separated the two germline ends. This CDR3 spans 16 amino acids.

This rearrangement joins TRBV29-1 to TRBJ1-2; TRBD1 matches 7 bases. The CDR3 covers 14 residues. V gave up 1 base and J gave up 4 bases; unmatched junction bases: 6. CDR1 and CDR2 (germline): SQVTM, ANQGSEA. The CDR3 DNA follows: TGCAGCGTTGAAGTAAGAGGGGGCGGCTATGGCTACACCTTC. Encoded protein: CSVEVRGGGYGYTF.

This chain uses TRBV11-3 with TRBJ2-7; the match to TRBD2 covers 8 bases. Germline values: CDR1 SGHNT, CDR2 YENEEA. V lost 1 base and J lost 4; bases outside the gene matches: 6. CDR3 length equals 15 residues. The CDR3 loop is CASSLGGRSDYEQYF. CDR3 DNA: TGTGCCAGCAGCTTAGGCGGGAGGAGTGATTACGAGCAGTACTTC.